This TCR beta chain was retrieved from a study of identical twins. Broader study findings: Insertions ran lower in abundant cord blood beta clonotypes, though not in memory repertoires. Analyses of zero insertions could, in part, be confounded by invariant MAIT and iNKT cells.

This clonotype was detected ten times or more. Its matching antigen is unknown. Template switching added a universal primer site, and cDNA bore unique molecular identifiers. From the 5' RACE reads, TCRdb called clonotypes with MiXCR, one entry per CDR3 protein. Here the sample spans 500,000 or so distinct CDR3 sequences, 13% to 15% being singletons. The CDR3 contains 14 residues. CDR1 is SGHTA and CDR2 is FQGNSA in the germline V gene. V was clipped by 3 bases and J by 4 bases, with 10 bases between them. These data were also reused for a study on yellow fever vaccine responses in identical twins. That report notes: Reportedly, the T cell response mounted by twins to vaccine seemed partly convergent, partly personalized.

The V and J genes are TRBV7-2 and TRBJ2-1; D may correspond to TRBD1 or TRBD2 (6 bases each). Material: CD4+ T cells sorted from blood. This clonotype was sampled from a woman between 18 and 29 years old in good health. In DNA, the CDR3 is TGTGCCAGCAGCTTTCGGGGGCAGTACAATGAGCAGTTCTTC. Residues: CASSFRGQYNEQFF.